This entry features one T cell receptor beta chain sequence. What it binds is unknown. The source of the sample is a study of T cells in Graves' hyperthyroidism and ophthalmopathy. Study-level findings and limits: Blood held most thyroid clonotypes expanded above 0.001 frequency.

Fresh peripheral blood, roughly 9.8 ml of it, supplied the PBMCs. TCR beta CDR3 region amplification was performed from RNA transcripts. HTBI primers drove first-round RT-PCR of the TCR CDR3. In TCRdb, the multiplex PCR reads were re-called with MiXCR into one record per CDR3 protein. Among 410,000 or so distinct CDR3 sequences listed, roughly 14% were seen once. Per germline, CDR1 ENHRY and CDR2 SYGVKD. This CDR3 has 15 residues. V gave up 10 bases and J gave up 1 base; unmatched junction bases: 10. This TCR was sampled from a man in his late teens or twenties with Graves' ophthalmopathy. Specimen: blood. The V and J genes are TRBV10-3 and TRBJ2-3; 8 bases line up with TRBD2. DNA for the CDR3: TGTGCCAGCACCGGGGCGGGGGGAGGCACAGATACGCAGTATTTT. Translated: CASTGAGGGTDTQYF.